Listed below are T cell receptor beta chains from one sample, sequenced in a study of T cells in Graves' hyperthyroidism and ophthalmopathy. TCRdb re-analysed the multiplex PCR reads in MiXCR, keeping a single row per CDR3 protein. Of 730,000 or so distinct CDR3 sequences in the sample, over 15% were seen once. The sequencing sample was made of blood. The receptors were sampled from a woman between 45 and 65 years old with Graves' hyperthyroidism that later progressed to Graves' ophthalmopathy. The CDR3 runs from the conserved cysteine through the conserved F or W. D genes are given only for firm matches. Some rows have no size entry. The others give once, few or many, or a class for an expanded clone.

>TRBJ2-3|TRBD2|.|TRBV10-3
CAISESVAGLTDTQYF
TGTGCCATCAGTGAGTCCGTAGCGGGGCTCACAGATACGCAGTATTTT
>TRBJ2-6|.|once|TRBV5-1
CASSLGRGVVSGANVLTF
TGCGCCAGCAGCTTGGGGAGGGGCGTCGTGTCTGGGGCCAACGTCCTGACTTTC
>TRBJ2-1|.|few|TRBV5-1
CASSPGEFLVNEQFF
TGCGCCAGCAGCCCCGGGGAGTTTCTGGTCAATGAGCAGTTCTTC
>TRBJ2-7|TRBD2|.|TRBV6-1
CACTREGSYEQYF
TGTGCCTGTACCAGGGAGGGGTCCTACGAGCAGTACTTC
>TRBJ2-1|TRBD2|.|TRBV6-1
CASEGRGGNNEQFF
TGTGCCAGCGAGGGCCGCGGGGGGAACAATGAGCAGTTCTTC
>TRBJ2-1|.|many|TRBV20-1
CSARDPTGESYNEQFF
TGCAGTGCTAGAGATCCTACGGGGGAGTCCTACAATGAGCAGTTCTTC
>TRBJ1-1|.|few|TRBV29-1
CSVIYHPGWRTFDRKGGAFF
TGCAGCGTGATATACCATCCCGGGTGGCGGACTTTCGACAGGAAAGGAGGAGCTTTCTTT
>TRBJ1-6|.|few|TRBV7-8
CASSLDRRGSPLHF
TGTGCCAGCAGCTTAGACAGGCGCGGGTCACCCCTCCACTTT
>TRBJ1-5|.|few|TRBV7-8
CASSFGYGNQPQHF
TGTGCCAGCAGCTTTGGATATGGCAATCAGCCCCAGCATTTT
>TRBJ1-4|.|many|TRBV30
CAWRLDRPNEKLFF
TGTGCCTGGAGACTAGACAGACCTAATGAAAAACTGTTTTTT
>TRBJ2-1|.|.|TRBV20-1
CSAKVRDNEQFF
TGCAGTGCTAAGGTTCGGGACAATGAGCAGTTCTTC
>TRBJ2-2|.|few|TRBV5-1
CASSLDREGTGELFF
TGCGCCAGCAGCTTGGACAGGGAGGGCACCGGGGAGCTGTTTTTT
>TRBJ1-1|TRBD1|many|TRBV11-2
CASSPRDRWREAFF
TGTGCCAGCAGCCCGAGGGACAGGTGGCGGGAAGCTTTCTTT
>TRBJ1-5|.|many|TRBV12-3/TRBV12-4
CASSLVSLNQPQHF
TGTGCCAGCAGTTTAGTCAGCTTAAATCAGCCCCAGCATTTT
>TRBJ2-2|TRBD1|.|TRBV27
CASSTGGFWELFF
TGTGCCAGCTCCACAGGGGGCTTTTGGGAGCTGTTTTTT
>TRBJ2-2|TRBD1|few|TRBV5-1
CASSNLQGASAGELFF
TGCGCCAGCAGCAACCTACAGGGGGCGAGTGCCGGGGAGCTGTTTTTT
>TRBJ2-5|.|many|TRBV3-1
CASSQMGLAGTAAQYF
TGTGCCAGCAGCCAAATGGGGTTGGCGGGGACGGCGGCCCAGTACTTC
>TRBJ2-3|TRBD1|many|TRBV28
CASNRQGAGDTQYF
TGTGCCAGCAACCGACAGGGGGCGGGAGATACGCAGTATTTT
>TRBJ1-4|.|.|TRBV14
CAGSQASRRSSEKLFF
TGTGCCGGCAGCCAAGCATCCCGTCGTAGTTCTGAAAAACTGTTTTTT
>TRBJ1-3|.|.|TRBV7-9
CASSYLQGFGNTIYF
TGTGCCAGCAGCTACCTTCAGGGGTTTGGAAACACCATATATTTT
>TRBJ1-1|.|many|TRBV5-6
CASSLLRWNTEAFF
TGTGCCAGCAGCTTGCTACGGTGGAACACTGAAGCTTTCTTT
>TRBJ2-7|TRBD1|few|TRBV5-4
CASRPQGAYEQYF
TGTGCCAGCAGACCACAGGGGGCCTACGAGCAGTACTTC
>TRBJ1-2|.|few|TRBV29-1
CSVVAQGLYGYTF
TGCAGCGTTGTGGCTCAGGGCCTCTATGGCTACACCTTC
>TRBJ1-2|.|few|TRBV30
CAWSPGVGYTF
TGTGCCTGGAGTCCCGGGGTTGGCTACACCTTC
>TRBJ1-2|.|many|TRBV15
CATSRVWTANYGYTF
TGTGCCACCAGCAGAGTTTGGACAGCTAACTATGGCTACACCTTC
>TRBJ2-7|.|few|TRBV4-1
CASSQEGEQGSLYEQYF
TGCGCCAGCAGCCAAGAGGGAGAGCAGGGGTCTCTCTACGAGCAGTACTTC
>TRBJ2-1|TRBD1|.|TRBV7-9
CASSPQGYRGIYNEQFF
TGTGCCAGCAGCCCCCAGGGGTACAGGGGGATCTACAATGAGCAGTTCTTC
>TRBJ1-2|.|few|TRBV5-1
CASSLQPSGVTPLLGYTF
TGCGCCAGCAGCTTGCAGCCATCGGGAGTCACTCCACTTCTAGGCTACACCTTC